This entry describes one T cell receptor beta chain. Primers: 60 Vbeta forward and 13 Jbeta reverse. TCRdb's table, derived via immunoSEQ multiplex PCR, lists solely in-frame clones and lacks some. Of fewer than 150,000 clones listed, roughly three quarters were seen once; the top ten hold 3.9%. This CDR3 has 14 amino acids. Trimming removed 7 bases from V and 0 bases from J; junction bases left unmatched: 7. The germline CDR1 and CDR2 sequences are SQVTM and ANQGSEA. This sample is drawn from a study of cytomegalovirus exposure and HLA in healthy donors. This rearrangement joins TRBV29-1 to TRBJ2-7; the match to TRBD2 covers 9 bases. The specimen sequenced was PBMCs. The sequence was collected from a young man in good health and CMV-seronegative. The CDR3 protein is CSASTSGSSYEQYF. CDR3 bases: TGCAGCGCTTCGACTAGCGGAAGCTCCTACGAGCAGTACTTC.